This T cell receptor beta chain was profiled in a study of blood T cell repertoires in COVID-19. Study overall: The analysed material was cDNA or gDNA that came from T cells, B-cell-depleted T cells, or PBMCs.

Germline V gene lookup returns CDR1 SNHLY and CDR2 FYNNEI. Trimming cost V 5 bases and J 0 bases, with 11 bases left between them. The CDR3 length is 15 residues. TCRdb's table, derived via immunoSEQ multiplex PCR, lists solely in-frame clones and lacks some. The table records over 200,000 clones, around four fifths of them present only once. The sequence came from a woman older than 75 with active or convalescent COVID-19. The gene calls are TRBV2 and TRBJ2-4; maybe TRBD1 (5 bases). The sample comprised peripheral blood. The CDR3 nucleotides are TGTGCCAGCAGTTTAGAAGGGGTAGCCAAAAACATTCAGTACTTC. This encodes CASSLEGVAKNIQYF.